Listed here are 25 T cell receptor beta chains from one sample, sequenced in a study of blood T cell repertoires in COVID-19. Data came from immunoSEQ multiplex PCR; TCRdb stores just in-frame clones and leaves some out. The sample lists approximately 260,000 clones; about 86% were seen once. The sample was peripheral blood. These receptors were taken from a man younger than 30 with active or convalescent COVID-19.

This clone has a single count. The V call is TRBV27, the J call TRBJ2-1; D is unresolved. The length of the CDR3 is 14 residues. The germline V gene encodes CDR1 MNHEY and CDR2 SMNVEV (reference sequence). V was clipped by 2 bases and J by 6 bases, with 11 bases between them. CDR3 sequence: CASSLGGLLNEQFF. The CDR3 DNA reads as TGTGCCAGCAGTTTAGGCGGCCTACTCAATGAGCAGTTCTTC.

The chain is built from TRBV2 and TRBJ2-7; D is perhaps TRBD2 (5 bases). The V and J ends lost 6 bases and 6 bases respectively, with 9 bases between them. Germline loops: CDR1 SNHLY, CDR2 FYNNEI. The CDR3 loop spans 11 amino acids. Here the CDR3 DNA reads TGTGCCAGCAGAGGGAGCAGCGAGCAGTACTTC. Residues: CASRGSSEQYF.

This clone was counted a single time. The chain combines TRBV9 with TRBJ2-3, with 10 bases identical to TRBD2. The CDR3 consists of 18 residues. The V gene's germline CDR1 is SGDLS and CDR2 YYNGEE. Trimming at V came to 3 bases and at J to 0 bases, leaving 10 bases not matched to a gene. The CDR3 DNA is TGTGCCAGCAGCGGAAGTCTAGCGGGAGTGACTAGCACAGATACGCAGTATTTT. It translates to CASSGSLAGVTSTDTQYF.

The chain recombines TRBV3-1 (or the pseudogene TRBV3-2) with TRBJ2-7; maybe TRBD2 (6 bases). The CDR3 sequence is 15 residues long. Germline loops: CDR1 LGHDT, CDR2 YNNKEL (reference sequence). Trimming cost V 0 bases and J 0 bases, with 9 bases left between them. The CDR3 region has the DNA TGTGCCAGCAGCCAAGAAGTGGACTACTCCTACGAGCAGTACTTC. Protein product: CASSQEVDYSYEQYF.

The V call is TRBV9, the J call TRBJ1-1; D gene ambiguous. The CDR3 extends over 14 amino acids. Per the germline V gene, CDR1 is SGDLS and CDR2 is YYNGEE. Trimming cost V 0 bases and J 1 base, with 7 bases left between them. In DNA, the CDR3 is TGTGCCAGCAGCGTAGGACATCCGAACACTGAAGCTTTCTTT. Encoded protein: CASSVGHPNTEAFF.

This rearrangement joins TRBV11-1 to TRBJ1-1; D gene unclear. The germline V and J ends were trimmed by 5 bases and 3 bases, with 16 bases remaining between them. CDR3 size: 15 residues. Per germline, CDR1 SGHAT and CDR2 FQDESV (reference sequence). CDR3 DNA sequence: TGTGCCAGCAGCAAGAGGTTTATGGAGGACACTGAAGCTTTCTTT. Its protein product is CASSKRFMEDTEAFF.

J is TRBJ2-7 and V is TRBV2; D is possibly TRBD2 (7 bases). Germline loops: CDR1 SNHLY, CDR2 FYNNEI. The V and J ends lost 6 bases and 3 bases respectively, with 15 bases between them. The CDR3 totals 14 residues. The CDR3 is CASSGGRPLYEQYF. CDR3 DNA sequence: TGTGCCAGCAGCGGGGGGCGTCCCCTCTACGAGCAGTACTTC.

The genes are TRBV6-5 and TRBJ1-4, with D unresolved. The CDR3 spans 15 residues. Germline V gene data show CDR1 as MNHEY and CDR2 as SVGAGI. V was shortened by 10 bases and J by 1 base, with 16 bases between the two germline ends. DNA for the CDR3: TGTGCCAACCACTGGCGGCGCGTAACTAATGAAAAACTGTTTTTT. Translation: CANHWRRVTNEKLFF.

The CDR3 nucleotides read TGTGCCAGCAGCCAAGTAACAGGGCGGCAAGAGACCCAGTACTTC. This encodes CASSQVTGRQETQYF. The chain joins TRBV3-1 (or the pseudogene TRBV3-2) to TRBJ2-5; perhaps TRBD1 as D (6 bases). The germline gives CDR1 LGHDT, CDR2 YNNKEL (reference sequence). The CDR3 consists of 15 residues. The V gene lost 1 base and the J gene lost 2 bases, with 11 bases spanning the gap.

About this clone itself: The sample has other DNA sequences that encode this CDR3 too. In DNA form, the CDR3 reads TGTGCCAGCAGCCTCGGGACTAGCAATGAGCAGTTCTTC. It codes for CASSLGTSNEQFF. The V gene is TRBV12-3 or TRBV12-4, the J gene TRBJ2-1; 8 bases map to TRBD2. This CDR3 is built from 13 residues. V lost 6 bases to trimming and J lost 6 bases; unmatched junction nucleotides: 4.

This rearrangement joins TRBV5-4 to TRBJ2-2, with D perhaps matching TRBD2 (6 bases). The CDR3 totals 14 residues. The germline V and J ends were trimmed by 5 bases and 6 bases, with 14 bases remaining between them. CDR1 and CDR2 (germline): SGHNT, YYREEE (reference sequence). The CDR3 loop is CASRGGRDSGELFF. The CDR3, as DNA: TGTGCCAGCAGAGGCGGCCGGGACTCCGGGGAGCTGTTTTTT.

This chain joins TRBV9 and TRBJ2-3; 15 bases align to TRBD2. The CDR3 loop spans 17 amino acids. Germline V gives CDR1 SGDLS, CDR2 YYNGEE. V lost 0 bases, J lost 4 bases, and 3 bases stayed unmatched. The CDR3 region has the DNA TGTGCCAGCAGCGTAGTCGGGACTAGCGGGAGGTCAGATACGCAGTATTTT. Protein sequence: CASSVVGTSGRSDTQYF.

V and J are TRBV21-1 and TRBJ2-1; the DNA was not used to check the table's D call, TRBD2. TRBV21-1 is labeled a pseudogene. The CDR3 is 18 amino acids. The CDR3 loop reads CASSKIKRRIGETNEQFF. The CDR3, as DNA: TGTGCCAGCAGCAAAATAAAAAGGAGGATCGGAGAGACGAATGAGCAGTTCTTC.

The rearrangement uses TRBV6-5 and TRBJ1-5, with D perhaps matching TRBD1 (5 bases). The germline CDR1 and CDR2 sequences are MNHEY and SVGAGI. V was clipped by 4 bases and J by 3 bases, with 7 bases between them. The CDR3 is made up of 13 amino acids. In nucleotides, the CDR3 is TGTGCCAGCAGTTTACAGGTCAATCAGCCCCAGCATTTT. It is translated as CASSLQVNQPQHF.

V usage is TRBV7-3 and J usage is TRBJ2-3, with D possibly TRBD2 on 6 matching bases. V lost 0 bases and J 5 bases, leaving 6 bases between the germline ends. CDR3 size: 13 residues. Germline V gene sequence: CDR1 SGHTA, CDR2 FQGTGA. The CDR3 coding sequence is TGTGCCAGCAGCTTAACGCGGGGAGATACGCAGTATTTT. It codes for CASSLTRGDTQYF. Full variable domain (rest looked up from reference TRBV7-3 and TRBJ2-3): GAGVSQTPSNKVTEKGKYVELRCDPISGHTALYWYRQSLGQGPEFLIYFQGTGAADDSGLPNDRFFAVRPEGSVSTLKIQRTERGDSAVYLCASSLTRGDTQYFGPGTRLTVL.

The chain combines TRBV5-5 with TRBJ2-2, with D perhaps matching TRBD1 (6 bases). This CDR3 is 15 amino acids long. In germline, CDR1 is SGHKS, CDR2 YYEKEE (reference sequence). V was clipped by 5 bases and J by 6 bases, with 17 bases between them. The chain's CDR3 is CASSLLQGMSGELFF. In DNA, the CDR3 is TGTGCCAGCAGTTTATTACAGGGAATGTCCGGGGAGCTGTTTTTT.

The chain has TRBV19 and TRBJ2-1; weak D call: TRBD1 (5 bases). The V gene's germline CDR1 is LNHDA and CDR2 SQIVND (reference sequence). The CDR3 has 14 residues. V gave up 5 bases and J gave up 2 bases, with 10 bases separating them. CDR3 DNA: TGTGCCAGTAGTTTCTTAGGGGCCTACAATGAGCAGTTCTTC. Translated: CASSFLGAYNEQFF.

The genes are TRBV7-2 and TRBJ2-3; 7 positions agree with TRBD1. The CDR3 extends over 15 amino acids. Per germline, CDR1 SGHTA and CDR2 FQGNSA. The V and J ends lost 2 bases and 5 bases, in that order; junction bases with no gene match: 7. The CDR3 spells CASSLQDRQLDTQYF. Here the CDR3 DNA reads TGTGCCAGCAGCTTACAGGACAGGCAGTTAGATACGCAGTATTTT.

The chain couples TRBV19 to TRBJ1-6; no firm D call. CDR3 length: 17 amino acids. Trimming stripped 4 bases from V and 7 bases from J, with 20 bases between. Germline loops: CDR1 LNHDA, CDR2 SQIVND (reference sequence). In DNA form, the CDR3 reads TGTGCCAGTAGTACGCGAACAGAGGGTATCGCGAATTCACCCCTCCACTTT. It translates to CASSTRTEGIANSPLHF.

The CDR3 region is CASTGLHRGSNTGELFF. CDR3 in DNA: TGCGCCAGCACCGGACTCCACAGGGGGTCGAACACCGGGGAGCTGTTTTTT. The chain employs TRBV5-1 and TRBJ2-2; 8 bases agree with TRBD1. CDR1 is SGHRS, CDR2 YFSETQ, per germline. V lost 6 bases to trimming and J lost 0 bases; unmatched junction nucleotides: 10. The CDR3 extends over 17 amino acids.

This rearrangement joins TRBV10-3 to TRBJ2-7, with 7 bases matching TRBD2. Germline CDR1 and CDR2: ENHRY and SYGVKD. The CDR3 totals 13 residues. V lost 7 bases to trimming and J lost 3 bases; unmatched junction nucleotides: 6. CDR3 in amino acids: CAIMERDFYEQYF. CDR3 DNA: TGTGCCATCATGGAGCGGGACTTCTACGAGCAGTACTTC.

The chain couples TRBV6-6 to TRBJ2-1; D is undetermined. The V gene's germline CDR1 is MNHNY and CDR2 SVGAGI (reference sequence). Trimming removed 5 bases from V and 3 bases from J, with 14 bases in between. The length of the CDR3 is 15 residues. The CDR3 DNA follows: TGTGCCAGCAGTCCCTTTGATAGGAGCTACAATGAGCAGTTCTTC. Translated: CASSPFDRSYNEQFF.

This clone was picked up a small number of times. The genes are TRBV29-1 and TRBJ1-2; TRBD1 matches 10 bases. The junction had 6 bases not matched to a gene; V was cut back by 6 bases and J by 5 bases. The CDR3 has 13 amino acids. Germline V gene sequence: CDR1 SQVTM, CDR2 ANQGSEA. The CDR3 region has the DNA TGCAGCGTCCCGGACAGGGGGGAGTATGGCTACACCTTC. Protein: CSVPDRGEYGYTF.

Notes on this clone: Since no conserved phenylalanine or tryptophan closes the CDR3, a read error is the likely cause. No DNA is shown, since the ends of the CDR3 on it are uncertain; the CDR3 is the one TCRdb lists. The chain has TRBV5-1 and TRBJ2-7; the listed D gene, TRBD2, was not tested against the DNA. The CDR3 sequence runs 10 residues, both termini included. Germline loops: CDR1 SGHRS, CDR2 YFSETQ. CDR3 in amino acids: CASRVLGGDA.

The genes are TRBV13 and TRBJ2-5; a weak D match, TRBD2 (6 bases). Germline V gene sequence: CDR1 PRHDT, CDR2 FYEKMQ (reference sequence). V shed 5 bases and J shed 4 bases, with 20 bases lying between them. This CDR3 has 16 amino acids. CDR3 sequence reads: CASSARLLARGETQYF. In DNA form, the CDR3 reads TGTGCCAGCAGCGCTCGTCTCCTAGCGAGGGGAGAGACCCAGTACTTC.